This record concerns one T cell receptor beta chain sequence. Its antigen is not known. This sample is part of a study of T-cell memory formation after mild COVID-19. Background on the study: The two donors had largely donor-specific TCR clusters.

This CDR3 is 16 amino acids long. Germline V CDR1 and CDR2: SNHLY, FYNNEI. J was trimmed by 10 bases and V by 3 bases; bases with no gene match: 11. TCRdb used MiXCR to reprocess the 5' RACE reads, holding one entry per CDR3 protein. This table has tens of thousands of distinct CDR3 sequences, 10% to 15% appearing once. Whole-study findings and limits: Prior to infection, memory already included some responding clones, suggesting cross-reactive memory joined. Contracting CD4+ clones were located mainly in CM and EM, and CD8+ clones in EMRA. Nothing showed for sure that second-wave clones peaking on day 37 were SARS-CoV-2 specific.

This sequence was found in an adult woman who had mild COVID-19 (a few samples of this study predate the infection). Cell type and time point are not known. The source material was PBMCs or a T cell subset sorted from them (not recorded which). This chain joins TRBV2 and TRBJ2-1, with 11 bases fitting TRBD2. CDR3: CASSENSGGALGEQFF. CDR3 DNA: TGTGCCAGCAGTGAGAATAGCGGGGGGGCCTTAGGCGAGCAGTTCTTC.